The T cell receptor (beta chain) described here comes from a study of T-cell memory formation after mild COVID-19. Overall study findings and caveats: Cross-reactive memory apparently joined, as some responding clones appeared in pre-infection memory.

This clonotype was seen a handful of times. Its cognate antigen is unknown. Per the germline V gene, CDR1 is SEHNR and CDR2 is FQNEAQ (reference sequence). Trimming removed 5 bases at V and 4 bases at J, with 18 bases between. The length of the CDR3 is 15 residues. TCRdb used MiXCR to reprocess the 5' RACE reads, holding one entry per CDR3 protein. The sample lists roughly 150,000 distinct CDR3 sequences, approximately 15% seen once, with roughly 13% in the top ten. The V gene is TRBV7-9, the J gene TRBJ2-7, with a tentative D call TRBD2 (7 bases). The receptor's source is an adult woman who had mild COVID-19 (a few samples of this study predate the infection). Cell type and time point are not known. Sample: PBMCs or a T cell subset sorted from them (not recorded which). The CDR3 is CASSPNGGRLYEQYF. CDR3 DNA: TGTGCCAGCAGCCCAAACGGGGGGCGATTGTACGAGCAGTACTTC.